Shown below are 8 T cell receptor beta chains from a single sample sequenced in a study of blood T cell repertoires in COVID-19. Produced via immunoSEQ multiplex PCR; TCRdb's table is partial and in-frame only. This repertoire shows under 550,000 clones, roughly 90% found once; its top ten account for about 0.91%. Source material: peripheral blood. These receptors all come from a young man with COVID-19, enrolled during active disease.

V and J are TRBV7-2 and TRBJ2-7; 7 positions match TRBD1. Losses at the gene ends were 5 bases for V and 0 bases for J; bases not matched to a gene: 4. CDR1 is SGHTA, CDR2 FQGNSA, per germline. The length of the CDR3 is 14 residues. The CDR3 coding sequence is TGTGCCAGCAGCCGCGACAGGGCCTCCTACGAGCAGTACTTC. Encoded protein: CASSRDRASYEQYF. Looking up the rest from reference TRBV7-2 and TRBJ2-7 gives the full variable domain: GAGVSQSPSNKVTEKGKDVELRCDPISGHTALYWYRQSLGQGLEFLIYFQGNSAPDKSGLPSDRFSAERTGGSVSTLTIQRTQQEDSAVYLCASSRDRASYEQYFGPGTRLTVT.

The chain recombines TRBV18 with TRBJ2-7; 8 bases match TRBD1. Trimming removed 3 bases from V and 5 bases from J; junction bases left unmatched: 9. This CDR3 region has 15 residues. Germline loops: CDR1 KGHSH, CDR2 LQKENI. CDR3 bases: TGTGCCAGCTCACCCCTGGGACAGGCCCCCAACGAGCAGTACTTC. This codes for CASSPLGQAPNEQYF.

The CDR3 coding sequence is TGTGCCAGCAGTTTAAGGGGGACAGGGTACGAGCAGTACTTC. This translates into CASSLRGTGYEQYF. J is TRBJ2-7 and V is TRBV27, with TRBD1 matching 9 bases. Unmatched junction bases numbered 3, after V lost 2 bases and J lost 4 bases. This CDR3 region has 14 residues. Looked up from germline, CDR1 is MNHEY and CDR2 is SMNVEV (reference sequence).

The chain uses TRBV7-3 and TRBJ2-1, with 13 positions matching TRBD2. Germline CDR1 SGHTA, CDR2 FQGTGA. The J segment lost 6 bases and the V segment lost 3 bases, leaving 2 bases of the junction unmatched. The CDR3 has 15 amino acids. As DNA, the CDR3 is TGTGCCAGCAGCTTGGGGACTAGCGGGGTCAATGAGCAGTTCTTC. This gives the protein CASSLGTSGVNEQFF.

The V call is TRBV4-1, the J call TRBJ2-7; 8 nucleotides line up with TRBD1. Per the germline V gene, CDR1 is MGHRA and CDR2 is YSYEKL. CDR3 length equals 14 residues. The trim removed 2 bases at V and 6 bases at J, leaving 6 bases unmatched. The CDR3 DNA is TGCGCCAGCAGCCAAAGACAGGGGTTTCTCGAGCAGTACTTC. It is translated as CASSQRQGFLEQYF.

V usage is TRBV18 and J usage is TRBJ2-1, with 10 positions matching TRBD1. The CDR3 length is 17 residues. Trimming cost V 3 bases and J 6 bases; bases outside gene matches: 11. Germline lookup yields CDR1 KGHSH and CDR2 LQKENI. CDR3: CASSPPQGQGISNEQFF. DNA of the CDR3: TGTGCCAGCTCACCCCCCCAGGGACAGGGGATCTCCAATGAGCAGTTCTTC.

The chain carries TRBV24-1 and TRBJ2-1; tentatively, D is TRBD1 (6 bases). This CDR3 spans 17 amino acids. Germline V gene data show CDR1 as KGHDR and CDR2 as SFDVKD. V was shortened by 2 bases and J by 0 bases, with 13 bases between the two germline ends. CDR3 sequence (DNA): TGTGCCACCAGTGATTCTTGGACAGTCCGCTCCTACAATGAGCAGTTCTTC. Its translation: CATSDSWTVRSYNEQFF.

The chain links TRBV6-1 to TRBJ1-2, with D perhaps TRBD1 (6 bases). This CDR3 comprises 14 residues. V was clipped by 2 bases and J by 4 bases, with 11 bases between them. The germline V gene has CDR1 MNHNS and CDR2 SASEGT. The CDR3 loop reads CASSEPGQFYGYTF. In nucleotides, the CDR3 is TGTGCCAGCAGTGAACCGGGACAATTCTATGGCTACACCTTC.